The next 19 T cell receptor beta chains were all read from a single sample in a study of sequential checkpoint blockade in melanoma (dated by TCRdb to between 2018 and 2021). The method behind the library was the immunoSEQ multiplex PCR assay. In TCRdb, the immuneACCESS table is reduced to in-frame sequences with V and J assigned. These tables do not hold every clone; where another copy was compared, an unresolved V gene accounts for under half, and the others remain unexplained. For this sample there are some 15,000 clones; approximately 74% appear just once. The top ten clones comprise 20% to 30% of the sample. This specimen's treatment or condition label, interpreted: randomized to nivolumab then ipilimumab (arm A) or the reverse (arm B). This specimen was CD8+ T cells sorted from blood (inferred from file names), taken from a patient given nivolumab and ipilimumab in sequence. The source is a human donor with melanoma.

The chain links TRBV19 to TRBJ1-1; 9 positions match TRBD1. Trimming removed 5 bases from V and 5 bases from J; junction bases left unmatched: 18. The CDR3 totals 18 residues. Germline V gives CDR1 LNHDA, CDR2 SQIVND (reference sequence). This CDR3 reads CASSPGQGMLKVGTEAFF. Written as DNA, the CDR3 is TGTGCCAGTAGTCCGGGACAGGGCATGTTAAAGGTGGGGACTGAAGCTTTCTTT.

V is TRBV13 and J is TRBJ2-5; D uncertain. V shed 5 bases and J shed 5 bases, with 15 bases lying between them. CDR3 length: 14 amino acids. The V gene's germline CDR1 is PRHDT and CDR2 FYEKMQ (reference sequence). CDR3 sequence: CASSPWSEFETQYF. In DNA form, the CDR3 reads TGTGCCAGCAGCCCCTGGTCGGAGTTTGAGACCCAGTACTTC.

The chain couples TRBV7-2 to TRBJ2-1; D not certain. Per the germline V gene, CDR1 is SGHTA and CDR2 is FQGNSA. Trimming took off 3 bases at V and 9 bases at J, with 9 bases between the two ends. This CDR3 spans 12 amino acids. CDR3 in amino acids: CASSFNSPEQFF. CDR3 bases: TGTGCCAGCAGCTTCAATAGTCCTGAGCAGTTCTTC.

This clone appeared a single time. The chain links TRBV7-9 to TRBJ2-3; D gene ambiguous. The V end was cut by 1 base, the J end by 2 bases, with 4 bases between. In germline, CDR1 is SEHNR, CDR2 FQNEAQ (reference sequence). CDR3 length: 13 residues. The CDR3 spells CASSLVNTDTQYF. In DNA form, the CDR3 reads TGTGCCAGCAGCTTAGTAAACACAGATACGCAGTATTTT.

This clone was seen a handful of times. This chain links TRBV6-6 with TRBJ1-2; 7 positions match TRBD1. Germline V CDR1 and CDR2: MNHNY, SVGAGI (reference sequence). Trimming at V came to 6 bases and at J to 4 bases, leaving 11 bases not matched to a gene. CDR3 size: 15 residues. The CDR3 spells CASSLLRQGAYGYTF. The CDR3 nucleotides read TGTGCCAGCAGCCTCCTCCGACAGGGCGCCTATGGCTACACCTTC.

V usage is TRBV7-6 and J usage is TRBJ2-7; weak D call: TRBD1 (5 bases). This CDR3 has 13 residues. Germline V gene data show CDR1 as SGHVS and CDR2 as FNYEAQ. Deletions cut 5 bases from V and 7 bases from J, with 15 bases between. For the CDR3, the DNA is TGTGCCAGCAGCCCACAGGACCACAGGGAGCAGTACTTC. It codes for CASSPQDHREQYF. The complete variable domain, with remaining parts taken from reference TRBV7-6 and TRBJ2-7, reads GAGVSQSPRYKVTKRGQDVALRCDPISGHVSLYWYRQALGQGPEFLTYFNYEAQQDKSGLPNDRFSAERPEGSISTLTIQRTEQRDSAMYRCASSPQDHREQYFGPGTRLTVT.

This clone was observed a handful of times. The CDR3 region has the DNA TGTGCCAGCAGCCCGAGGGGACAGATTAATGAAAAACTGTTTTTT. Encoded protein: CASSPRGQINEKLFF. V is TRBV16 and J is TRBJ1-4, with 7 nucleotides matching TRBD1. The CDR3 totals 15 residues. CDR1 is KGHSY and CDR2 is FQNENV in the germline V gene. The trim removed 4 bases at V and 4 bases at J, leaving 6 bases unmatched.

The V gene is TRBV13, the J gene TRBJ2-2; the match to TRBD1 covers 9 bases. The CDR3 is made up of 18 amino acids. Germline assignment: CDR1 PRHDT and CDR2 FYEKMQ (reference sequence). V gave up 0 bases and J gave up 5 bases; unmatched junction bases: 10. The CDR3 protein is CASSLGTNRGLRTGELFF. The DNA for the CDR3 is TGTGCCAGCAGCTTAGGAACTAACAGGGGGCTGAGAACCGGGGAGCTGTTTTTT.

This clone was seen a single time. The V call is TRBV6-5, the J call TRBJ2-1; 7 bases are shared with TRBD1. The J segment lost 5 bases and the V segment lost 6 bases, leaving 4 bases of the junction unmatched. There are 13 residues in the CDR3. Germline CDR1 reads MNHEY; CDR2 reads SVGAGI. This chain's CDR3 is CASSLTGHNEQFF. DNA for the CDR3: TGTGCCAGCAGCTTGACAGGGCACAATGAGCAGTTCTTC.

V gene TRBV10-2 combines with J gene TRBJ2-3; D is ambiguous. Deletions cut 0 bases from V and 5 bases from J, with 9 bases between. The CDR3 sequence is 14 residues long. Germline assignment: CDR1 WSHSY and CDR2 SAAADI. The CDR3 region has the DNA TGCGCCAGCAGTGAGTCGGCTAGAGGAGATACGCAGTATTTT. It yields the protein CASSESARGDTQYF.

The V gene is TRBV30, the J gene TRBJ1-5; D ambiguous. Germline V lookup: CDR1 GTSNPN, CDR2 SVGIG (reference sequence). This CDR3 has 13 amino acids. With 0 bases removed from V and 5 bases from J, the gap between germline ends came to 8 bases. In DNA, the CDR3 is TGTGCCTGGAGTGTAAAGAGGGATCAGCCCCAGCATTTT. As protein: CAWSVKRDQPQHF.

V gene TRBV9 combines with J gene TRBJ2-3, with 8 bases fitting TRBD2. CDR1 is SGDLS, CDR2 YYNGEE, per germline. Trimming took 3 bases from V and 1 from J; bases not matched to a gene: 10. This CDR3 region has 17 residues. The CDR3 bases are TGTGCCAGCAGCGCGTCCCGGGGGGGAAAACGCACAGATACGCAGTATTTT. It codes for CASSASRGGKRTDTQYF.

The chain combines TRBV27 with TRBJ2-5, with D perhaps TRBD2 (5 bases). The germline V gene encodes CDR1 MNHEY and CDR2 SMNVEV (reference sequence). With 6 bases removed from V and 1 base from J, the gap between germline ends came to 15 bases. The length of the CDR3 is 15 residues. CDR3: CASSLTLGGQETQYF. Written as DNA, the CDR3 is TGTGCCAGCAGCCTTACCCTCGGAGGCCAAGAGACCCAGTACTTC.

This sequence joins TRBV10-2 and TRBJ1-2; 7 bases match TRBD1. The CDR3 contains 16 residues. V trimming: 2 bases; J trimming: 3 bases; junction bases outside the gene matches: 9. Per the germline V gene, CDR1 is WSHSY and CDR2 is SAAADI. In DNA, the CDR3 is TGCGCCAGCAGTGAGACCATGACAGGGATGGACTATGGCTACACCTTC. This translates into CASSETMTGMDYGYTF.

The J gene is TRBJ1-1, the V gene TRBV5-4, with a tentative D call TRBD1 (5 bases). Trimming cost V 4 bases and J 3 bases, with 10 bases left between them. The CDR3 loop spans 13 amino acids. Germline-derived CDR1 and CDR2 are SGHNT and YYREEE (reference sequence). DNA of the CDR3: TGTGCCAGCAGCCTCAGGGAGGACACTGAAGCTTTCTTT. The encoded protein is CASSLREDTEAFF.

The J gene is TRBJ1-1, the V gene TRBV7-8, with TRBD1 as a possible D gene (5 bases). Germline V gene sequence: CDR1 SGHVS, CDR2 FQNEAQ. The V gene lost 5 bases and the J gene lost 11 bases, with 18 bases spanning the gap. The CDR3 loop spans 13 amino acids. CDR3 coding DNA: TGTGCCAGCAGCCCAACCCCCAGGGTAGTGGCTTTCTTT. Translation: CASSPTPRVVAFF.

The V and J genes are TRBV2 and TRBJ2-7; 11 positions agree with TRBD1. CDR1 and CDR2 (germline): SNHLY, FYNNEI. V gave up 5 bases and J gave up 7 bases; unmatched junction bases: 10. The CDR3 is made up of 15 amino acids. The CDR3 sequence: CASSPRTGGLEEQYF. The CDR3 coding sequence is TGTGCCAGCAGTCCCAGGACAGGGGGCCTGGAGGAGCAGTACTTC.

The V and J genes are TRBV5-4 and TRBJ2-1; D perhaps matches TRBD2 (5 bases). The germline gives CDR1 SGHNT, CDR2 YYREEE (reference sequence). The CDR3 covers 15 residues. V lost 1 base and J 2 bases, leaving 10 bases between the germline ends. CDR3 sequence (DNA): TGTGCCAGCAGCTTGAAGAGGGAAACCTACAATGAGCAGTTCTTC. Translated: CASSLKRETYNEQFF.

This rearrangement joins TRBV4-1 to TRBJ2-1; D possibly corresponds to TRBD1 (6 bases). The CDR3 has 14 amino acids. Deletions cut 1 base from V and 6 bases from J, with 10 bases between. The germline CDR1 and CDR2 sequences are MGHRA and YSYEKL. The CDR3 loop reads CASSQVQGVNEQFF. CDR3 DNA sequence: TGCGCCAGCAGCCAAGTACAGGGTGTCAATGAGCAGTTCTTC.